This T cell receptor (beta chain) comes out of a study of T cells in localized non-small cell lung cancer (dated by TCRdb to about 2020). Background for the entire study: The study examined T cell repertoires in approximately 240 patients with early-stage NSCLC and compared tumors with uninvolved tumor-adjacent lungs. All 240 or so NSCLC patients in the cohort were treatment-naive and had localized lung tumors that were resected. A mean age of roughly 64 years was recorded for the NSCLC patients, of whom roughly 130 were male and 95 to 110 were female. General conclusions and limits of the study: Because of the exploratory design, TCR variables were selected using unadjusted p-values without false-discovery rate correction. Because multi-region sequencing of the tumors was not done, intratumor heterogeneity could not be ruled out. A median of 57 of the top 100 tumor clones turned up in the paired uninvolved adjacent lung, and around 27 of those clones also ranked among the top 100 of that same adjacent lung. Higher blood T cell density associated with longer overall survival, while higher adjacent-lung clonality associated with shorter survival. The highest T cell clonality was observed in uninvolved tumor-adjacent lung, where clonality exceeded that of tumor, suggesting that antigenic responses were more focused in uninvolved tumor-adjacent lung.

The CDR3 measures 15 amino acids from cysteine to phenylalanine. Solely the CDR3 DNA is kept, with 45 bases framed from the first base. Based on the germline V gene (reference sequence), the CDR1 and CDR2 sequences are MNHEY and SMNVEV. Between the V and J ends, shortened by 3 bases and 5 bases respectively, the junction contains 16 bases. Concerning this clone itself: Its antigen remains undetermined. Base qualities are not provided; no much larger clone lies one nucleotide away.

The immunoSEQ Assay was used to sequence TCR beta CDR3 regions from DNA. The original methods were these. T cell density was computed as TCR beta template counts normalized to usable DNA estimated by amplifying housekeeping genes. The preseqR package was used to estimate richness by extrapolating to 400,000 templates for PBMC samples and to 120,000 templates for tissue samples. Clonality was defined by subtracting Pielou's evenness from one. Tissue-enriched TCRs were identified by differential abundance testing using productive amino-acid clonotypes, minimum total count 5 and alpha 0.1. The Jaccard Index and the Morisita Overlap Index were used to measure how much the repertoires overlapped between compartments. TCR beta CDR3s were clustered by GLIPH together with public tetramer-defined viral CDR3s, and at least three viral sequences plus V-gene enrichment were required for viral motifs. As stored in TCRdb, this immuneACCESS dataset retains in-frame rearrangements with V and J assigned. A fraction of the clones does not appear; measured against another copy, unresolved V genes explain less than half of the discrepancy, and the remainder lacks a known reason. The V and J calls and clone size are taken from that table; D and trimming were inferred from the DNA. The sample profile shows more than 20,000 clones; around 87% of them were found once. Roughly 6% of the sample is taken by the ten largest.

At diagnosis, peripheral blood, uninvolved tumor-adjacent lung and tumor were collected and were preserved as a mix of fresh-frozen and FFPE material. Blood samples were analyzed as peripheral blood mononuclear cells for TCR repertoire profiling. Sequenced material: PBMCs, taken before any cancer treatment. This sequence was found in a man aged 35 to 69 with stage II lung adenocarcinoma. The rearranged segments are TRBV27 and TRBJ1-1, and the D gene may be TRBD1, 6 bases matching. Read as DNA, the sequence is TGTGCCAGCAGTTTTGAGGGACAAGGAAATACTGAAGCTTTCTTT. The encoded protein is CASSFEGQGNTEAFF.